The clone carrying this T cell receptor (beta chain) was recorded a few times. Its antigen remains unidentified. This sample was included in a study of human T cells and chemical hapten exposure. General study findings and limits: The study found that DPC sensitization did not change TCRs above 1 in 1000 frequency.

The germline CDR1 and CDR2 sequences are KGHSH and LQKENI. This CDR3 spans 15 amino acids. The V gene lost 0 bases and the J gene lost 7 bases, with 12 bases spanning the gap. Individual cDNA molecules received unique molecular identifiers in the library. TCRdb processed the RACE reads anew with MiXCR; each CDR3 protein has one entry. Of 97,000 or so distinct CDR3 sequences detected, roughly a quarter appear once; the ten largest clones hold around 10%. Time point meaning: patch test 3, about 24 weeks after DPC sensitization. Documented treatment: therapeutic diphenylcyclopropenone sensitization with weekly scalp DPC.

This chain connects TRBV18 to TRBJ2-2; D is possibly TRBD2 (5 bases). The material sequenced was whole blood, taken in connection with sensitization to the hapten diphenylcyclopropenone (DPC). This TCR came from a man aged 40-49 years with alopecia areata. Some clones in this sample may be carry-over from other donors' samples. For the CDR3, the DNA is TGTGCCAGCTCACCACCGATTAGCGCGGACGGGGAGCTGTTTTTT. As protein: CASSPPISADGELFF.